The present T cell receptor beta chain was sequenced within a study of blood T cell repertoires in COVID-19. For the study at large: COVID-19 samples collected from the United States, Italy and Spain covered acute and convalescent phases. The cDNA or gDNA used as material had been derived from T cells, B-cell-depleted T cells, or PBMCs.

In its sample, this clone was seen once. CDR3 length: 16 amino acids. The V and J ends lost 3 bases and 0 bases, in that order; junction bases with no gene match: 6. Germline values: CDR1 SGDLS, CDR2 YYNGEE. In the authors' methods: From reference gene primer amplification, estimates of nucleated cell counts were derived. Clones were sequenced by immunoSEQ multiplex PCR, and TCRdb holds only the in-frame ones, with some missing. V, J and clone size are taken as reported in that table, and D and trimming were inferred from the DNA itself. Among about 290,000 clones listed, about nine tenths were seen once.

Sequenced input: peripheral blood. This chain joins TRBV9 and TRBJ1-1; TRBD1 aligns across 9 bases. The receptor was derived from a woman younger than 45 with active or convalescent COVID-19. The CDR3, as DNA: TGTGCCAGCAGCGCAACCACAGGGGGCCTGAACACTGAAGCTTTCTTT. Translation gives CASSATTGGLNTEAFF.